One and the same sample provided the 26 T cell receptor beta chains below, sequenced in a study of cytomegalovirus exposure and HLA in healthy donors. Use of 60 Vbeta and 13 Jbeta primers characterized the PCR. Profiling relied on immunoSEQ multiplex PCR, and the TCRdb table lists in-frame clones only, not all of them. The sample shows some 220,000 clones, 80% to 90% of them seen only once. The sequenced sample consisted of PBMCs. The receptors were gathered from a woman aged 18-29 years in good health and CMV-seronegative.

This clone occurred once. J is TRBJ1-5 and V is TRBV27; D might be TRBD1 (5 bases). The germline V and J ends were trimmed by 4 bases and 2 bases, with 9 bases remaining between them. This CDR3 is 14 amino acids long. Germline values: CDR1 MNHEY, CDR2 SMNVEV (reference sequence). CDR3 region: CASSYFRGNQPQHF. As DNA, the CDR3 is TGTGCCAGCAGTTATTTCAGGGGCAATCAGCCCCAGCATTTT.

The CDR3 is CASSEALRDRGVIGGELFF. The CDR3 region has the DNA TGTGCCAGCAGTGAAGCGCTTCGGGACAGGGGAGTTATCGGCGGGGAGCTGTTTTTT. This chain joins TRBV6-1 and TRBJ2-2; 10 bases fit TRBD1. The CDR3 loop spans 19 amino acids. Germline V gene lookup returns CDR1 MNHNS and CDR2 SASEGT. V lost 0 bases, J lost 7 bases, and 14 bases stayed unmatched.

This clone was observed once. The chain is built from TRBV7-2 and TRBJ2-7; 8 nucleotides agree with TRBD2. Trimming cost V 1 base and J 2 bases; bases outside gene matches: 16. The CDR3 has 19 residues. Germline V CDR1 and CDR2: SGHTA, FQGNSA. CDR3 region: CASSLVSWERGLITYEQYF. The CDR3 DNA follows: TGTGCCAGCAGCTTAGTTTCTTGGGAGCGGGGGCTCATCACCTACGAGCAGTACTTC.

The V call is TRBV5-1, the J call TRBJ1-1; TRBD1 aligns across 7 bases. From germline, CDR1 is SGHRS and CDR2 YFSETQ. This CDR3 spans 15 amino acids. The junction had 10 bases not matched to a gene; V was cut back by 0 bases and J by 8 bases. The chain's CDR3 is CASSLAQMTGLEAFF. CDR3 DNA sequence: TGCGCCAGCAGCTTGGCCCAGATGACAGGGCTGGAAGCTTTCTTT.

J is TRBJ2-7 and V is TRBV6-6, with TRBD2 matching over 12 bases. J gave up 5 bases and V 6 bases, and 8 bases lay outside the gene matches. The CDR3 runs to 15 residues. Germline CDR1 and CDR2: MNHNY and SVGAGI (reference sequence). CDR3 protein: CASSSRLAGENEQYF. The CDR3 DNA reads as TGTGCCAGCAGCTCCCGACTAGCGGGAGAGAACGAGCAGTACTTC.

V usage is TRBV21-1 and J usage is TRBJ1-2; no DNA check was done on the table's D call, TRBD1. TRBV21-1 has pseudogene status. CDR3 length: 16 amino acids. CDR3 bases: TGTGCCAGCAGCAAAGGTCCGACAGGGGGCTTGTATGGCTACACCTTC. It translates to CASSKGPTGGLYGYTF.

V usage is TRBV7-2 and J usage is TRBJ2-7, with 9 nucleotides matching TRBD1. The CDR3 runs 14 residues. Trimming took 1 base from V and 4 from J; bases not matched to a gene: 2. Germline V gene data show CDR1 as SGHTA and CDR2 as FQGNSA. Here the CDR3 reads CASSLGGQGYEQYF. CDR3 coding DNA: TGTGCCAGCAGCTTAGGGGGACAGGGATACGAGCAGTACTTC.

In this sample, this clone turned up a few times. The V gene is TRBV4-3, the J gene TRBJ2-7, with TRBD1 matching 7 bases. V lost 0 bases, J lost 0 bases, and 2 bases stayed unmatched. Germline V CDR1 and CDR2: LGHNA, YSLEER. This CDR3 is 15 amino acids long. The CDR3 is CASSQDGDSSYEQYF. The CDR3 bases are TGCGCCAGCAGCCAAGATGGGGACAGCTCCTACGAGCAGTACTTC.

This clone has just a few counts. The rearrangement uses TRBV5-4 and TRBJ1-1; maybe TRBD1 (6 bases). Germline assignment: CDR1 SGHNT and CDR2 YYREEE (reference sequence). The ends were cut back, 4 bases at V and 5 bases at J, with 15 bases in the middle. The CDR3 runs 14 residues. CDR3 amino acids: CASSDIRQDTEAFF. CDR3 coding DNA: TGTGCCAGCAGCGATATCCGACAGGATACTGAAGCTTTCTTT.

V is TRBV27 and J is TRBJ2-1; 8 bases match TRBD2. V was pared by 5 bases and J by 0 bases, with 24 bases of the junction left unmatched. Germline V gene sequence: CDR1 MNHEY, CDR2 SMNVEV (reference sequence). This CDR3 region has 22 residues. The CDR3 region has the DNA TGTGCCAGCAGTGACGTTTTGCGGTTCCTAGCGGGCCGAGGGTCCTCCTACAATGAGCAGTTCTTC. It encodes CASSDVLRFLAGRGSSYNEQFF.

J is TRBJ1-2 and V is TRBV29-1; D unclear. Between the trimmed V and J ends, which lost 4 bases and 4 bases, there was a span of 16 bases. Germline V CDR1 and CDR2: SQVTM, ANQGSEA. The CDR3 consists of 14 residues. CDR3 coding DNA: TGCAGCGTTGCCTCGGCGGTCCTTACCTATGGCTACACCTTC. Translating gives CSVASAVLTYGYTF.

The rearrangement uses TRBV27 and TRBJ1-2; 12 bases align to TRBD1. Germline V gives CDR1 MNHEY, CDR2 SMNVEV (reference sequence). Unmatched junction bases numbered 0, after V lost 2 bases and J lost 2 bases. This CDR3 has 15 residues. The CDR3 here is CASSLGTGGNYGYTF. The CDR3 DNA follows: TGTGCCAGCAGTTTAGGGACAGGGGGCAACTATGGCTACACCTTC.

V is TRBV9 and J is TRBJ2-1; 7 nucleotides line up with TRBD2. The CDR3 spans 15 residues. J lost 0 bases, V lost 3 bases, and 3 bases had no gene match. The germline V gene has CDR1 SGDLS and CDR2 YYNGEE. CDR3 region: CASSASGYSYNEQFF. Written as DNA, the CDR3 is TGTGCCAGCAGCGCTAGCGGCTACTCCTACAATGAGCAGTTCTTC.

The chain recombines TRBV11-2 with TRBJ1-2, with a possible D match to TRBD1 (5 bases). Looked up from germline, CDR1 is SGHAT and CDR2 is FQNNGV. The CDR3 has 13 residues. Between the trimmed V and J ends, which lost 3 bases and 6 bases, there was a span of 11 bases. As DNA, the CDR3 is TGTGCCAGCAGCTTCTTGGGCAGGGATGGCTACACCTTC. Protein sequence: CASSFLGRDGYTF.

The J gene is TRBJ2-2, the V gene TRBV29-1; possibly TRBD1 for D (6 bases). There are 13 residues in the CDR3. The V gene's germline CDR1 is SQVTM and CDR2 ANQGSEA. Trimming took 4 bases from V and 4 from J, leaving 10 bases between them. This CDR3 is CSVGRGVTGELFF. CDR3 DNA sequence: TGCAGCGTTGGCAGGGGAGTCACCGGGGAGCTGTTTTTT.

The V and J genes are TRBV2 and TRBJ1-5; tentative D call: TRBD1 (6 bases). Trimming pared 7 bases from V and 6 bases from J, leaving 13 bases between. The CDR3 has 13 amino acids. Germline V gene data show CDR1 as SNHLY and CDR2 as FYNNEI. The CDR3, as DNA: TGTGCCAGCAAACCACAGGGCGGTCAGCCCCAGCATTTT. It yields the protein CASKPQGGQPQHF.

This clone was found once. The sample carries other DNA sequences with the same CDR3. The chain links TRBV5-1 to TRBJ1-2, with 7 nucleotides matching TRBD1. CDR1 SGHRS and CDR2 YFSETQ come from the germline V gene. The CDR3 runs to 14 residues. The V and J ends lost 4 bases and 9 bases, in that order; junction bases with no gene match: 12. The CDR3 nucleotides are TGCGCCAGCAGCCCTCCGGGACAGTCCGGATGCTACACCTTC. This encodes CASSPPGQSGCYTF.

The CDR3 sequence: CASSIYPWGAIYF. In DNA form, the CDR3 reads TGTGCCAGTAGTATCTATCCCTGGGGGGCCATATATTTT. This chain connects TRBV19 to TRBJ1-3, with D perhaps TRBD1 (5 bases). There are 13 residues in the CDR3. Germline CDR1 reads LNHDA; CDR2 reads SQIVND (reference sequence). Trimming stripped 3 bases from V and 11 bases from J, with 14 bases between.

This sequence joins TRBV9 and TRBJ2-5, with a weak D call TRBD2 (5 bases). The J call may be incorrect, as the DNA end agrees better with TRBJ2-7. Germline V gene data show CDR1 as SGDLS and CDR2 as YYNGEE. The CDR3 length is 14 residues. The CDR3 DNA reads as TGTGCCAGCAGCGTATCCACAGCGGTTGGCGAGCAGTACTTC. It yields the protein CASSVSTAVGEQYF.

The chain recombines TRBV18 with TRBJ2-7, with TRBD1 matching 7 bases. Trimming removed 3 bases from V and 2 bases from J; junction bases left unmatched: 7. The CDR3 is 15 amino acids. Germline assignment: CDR1 KGHSH and CDR2 LQKENI. The CDR3 bases are TGTGCCAGCTCACCGGGACAGCGACCCACCTACGAGCAGTACTTC. This codes for CASSPGQRPTYEQYF.

Worth noting for this clone: The sample holds other DNA sequences that translate to the same CDR3. The chain joins TRBV9 to TRBJ1-1; D perhaps matches TRBD1 (5 bases). V gave up 0 bases and J gave up 3 bases, with 6 bases separating them. The CDR3 contains 13 residues. Germline CDR1 and CDR2: SGDLS and YYNGEE. DNA for the CDR3: TGTGCCAGCAGCGTAGGGGGCCACACTGAAGCTTTCTTT. It yields the protein CASSVGGHTEAFF.

V gene TRBV27 combines with J gene TRBJ2-7; weak D call: TRBD1 (6 bases). Between the trimmed V and J ends, which lost 3 bases and 2 bases, there was a span of 14 bases. The length of the CDR3 is 15 residues. In germline, CDR1 is MNHEY, CDR2 SMNVEV (reference sequence). For the CDR3, the DNA is TGTGCCAGCAGTTTTTCGCTCAGGGGAACCTACGAGCAGTACTTC. It specifies CASSFSLRGTYEQYF.

The rearrangement links TRBV2 to TRBJ2-5; TRBD2 agrees at 9 bases. Looked up from germline, CDR1 is SNHLY and CDR2 is FYNNEI. The CDR3 has 13 residues. J gave up 5 bases and V 5 bases, and 3 bases lay outside the gene matches. CDR3 nucleotide sequence: TGTGCCAGCAGTTCCAGCGGGAGGGAGACCCAGTACTTC. This encodes CASSSSGRETQYF.

This clone was found a few times. The CDR3 region is CASKTGDTDTQYF. In DNA form, the CDR3 reads TGTGCCAGCAAGACCGGGGACACAGATACGCAGTATTTT. The genes are TRBV2 and TRBJ2-3; maybe TRBD2 (5 bases). Germline values: CDR1 SNHLY, CDR2 FYNNEI. The ends were cut back, 7 bases at V and 2 bases at J, with 10 bases in the middle. CDR3 length: 13 amino acids.

The chain has TRBV27 and TRBJ2-5; 10 nucleotides agree with TRBD2. There are 17 residues in the CDR3. V dropped 4 bases and J dropped 0; count of bases not matched to a gene: 8. The V gene's germline CDR1 is MNHEY and CDR2 SMNVEV (reference sequence). The CDR3, as DNA: TGTGCCAGCAGTTACAGGAGGACTAGCGGATACCAAGAGACCCAGTACTTC. Translation: CASSYRRTSGYQETQYF.

The chain uses TRBV10-2 and TRBJ1-5; D perhaps matches TRBD1 (6 bases). The germline V gene encodes CDR1 WSHSY and CDR2 SAAADI. The V end was cut by 2 bases, the J end by 3 bases, with 8 bases between. CDR3 length equals 14 residues. The CDR3 reads CASSETGFNQPQHF. The CDR3 bases are TGCGCCAGCAGTGAGACAGGGTTCAATCAGCCCCAGCATTTT.